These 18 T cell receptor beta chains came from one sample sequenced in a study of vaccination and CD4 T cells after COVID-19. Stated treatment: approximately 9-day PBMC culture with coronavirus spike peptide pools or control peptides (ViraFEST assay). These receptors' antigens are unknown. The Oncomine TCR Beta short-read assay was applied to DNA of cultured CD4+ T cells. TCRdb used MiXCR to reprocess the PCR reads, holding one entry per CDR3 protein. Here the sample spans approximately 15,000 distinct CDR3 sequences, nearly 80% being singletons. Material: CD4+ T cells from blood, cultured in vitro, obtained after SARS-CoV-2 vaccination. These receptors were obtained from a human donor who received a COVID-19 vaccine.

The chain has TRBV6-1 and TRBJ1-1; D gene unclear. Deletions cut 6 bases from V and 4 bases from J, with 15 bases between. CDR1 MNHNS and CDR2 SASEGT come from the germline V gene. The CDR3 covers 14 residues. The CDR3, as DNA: TGTGCCAGCAGAAAAGGAAGGTCGGGCACTGAAGCTTTCTTT. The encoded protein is CASRKGRSGTEAFF.

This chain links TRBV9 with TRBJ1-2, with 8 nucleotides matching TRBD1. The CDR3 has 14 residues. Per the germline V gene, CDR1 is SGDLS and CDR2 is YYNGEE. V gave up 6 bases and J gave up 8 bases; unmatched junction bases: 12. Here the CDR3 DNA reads TGTGCCAGCACCAGATTCAGGGGGCCGGGAGGCTACACCTTC. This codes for CASTRFRGPGGYTF.

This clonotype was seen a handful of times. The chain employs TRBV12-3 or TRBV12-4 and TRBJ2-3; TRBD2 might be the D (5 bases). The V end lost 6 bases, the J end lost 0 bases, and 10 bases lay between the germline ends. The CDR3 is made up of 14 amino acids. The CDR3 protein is CASRRSGSTDTQYF. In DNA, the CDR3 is TGTGCCAGCAGGAGGAGCGGTAGCACAGATACGCAGTATTTT.

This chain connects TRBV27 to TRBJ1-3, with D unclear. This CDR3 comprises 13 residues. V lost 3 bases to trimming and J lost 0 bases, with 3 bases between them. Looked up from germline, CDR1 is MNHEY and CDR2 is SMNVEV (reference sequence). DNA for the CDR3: TGTGCCAGCAGTTTCCACTCTGGAAACACCATATATTTT. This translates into CASSFHSGNTIYF.

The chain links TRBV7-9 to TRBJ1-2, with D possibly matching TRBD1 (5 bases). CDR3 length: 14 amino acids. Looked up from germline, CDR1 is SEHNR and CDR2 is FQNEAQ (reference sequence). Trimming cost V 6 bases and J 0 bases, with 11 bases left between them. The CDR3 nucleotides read TGTGCCAGCAGGGCAGGGAGGGCTAACTATGGCTACACCTTC. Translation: CASRAGRANYGYTF.

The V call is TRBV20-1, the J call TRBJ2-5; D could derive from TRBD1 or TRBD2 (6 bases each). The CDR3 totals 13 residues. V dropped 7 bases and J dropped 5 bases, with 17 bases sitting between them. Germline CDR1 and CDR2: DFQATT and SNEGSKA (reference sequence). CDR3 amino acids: CSGEGGGPETQYF. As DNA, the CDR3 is TGCAGTGGAGAAGGAGGGGGGCCGGAGACCCAGTACTTC.

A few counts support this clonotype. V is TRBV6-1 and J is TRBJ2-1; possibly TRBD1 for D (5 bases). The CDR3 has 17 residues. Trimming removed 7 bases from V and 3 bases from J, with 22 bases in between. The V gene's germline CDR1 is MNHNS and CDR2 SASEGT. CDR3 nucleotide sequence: TGTGCCAGCACCCCCCTAAGGGGCAGCTTAAACTACAATGAGCAGTTCTTC. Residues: CASTPLRGSLNYNEQFF.

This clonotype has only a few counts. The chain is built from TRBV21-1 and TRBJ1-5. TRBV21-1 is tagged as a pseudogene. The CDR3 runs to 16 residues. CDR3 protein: CASSKVQPYSNQPQHF. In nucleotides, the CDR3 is TGTGCCAGCAGCAAAGTTCAGCCCTATAGCAATCAGCCCCAGCATTTT.

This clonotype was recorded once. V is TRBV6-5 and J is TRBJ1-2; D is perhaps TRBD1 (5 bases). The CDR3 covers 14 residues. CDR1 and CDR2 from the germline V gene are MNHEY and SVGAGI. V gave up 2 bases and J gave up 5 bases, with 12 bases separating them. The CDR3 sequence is CASSYRPREYGYTF. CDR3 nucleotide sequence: TGTGCCAGCAGTTACCGTCCCAGGGAATATGGCTACACCTTC.

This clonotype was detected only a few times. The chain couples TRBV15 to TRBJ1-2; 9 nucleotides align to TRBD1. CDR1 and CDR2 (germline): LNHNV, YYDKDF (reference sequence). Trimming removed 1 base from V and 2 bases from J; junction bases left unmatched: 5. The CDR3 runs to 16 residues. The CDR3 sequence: CATSRAPGQGNYGYTF. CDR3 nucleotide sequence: TGTGCCACCAGCAGAGCTCCGGGACAGGGAAACTATGGCTACACCTTC.

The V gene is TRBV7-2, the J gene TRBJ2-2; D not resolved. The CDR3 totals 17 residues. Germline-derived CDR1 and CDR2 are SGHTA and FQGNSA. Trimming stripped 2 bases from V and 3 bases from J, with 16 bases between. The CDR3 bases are TGTGCCAGCAGCTTATGGTTGCAGTTCAAAGACACCGGGGAGCTGTTTTTT. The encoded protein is CASSLWLQFKDTGELFF. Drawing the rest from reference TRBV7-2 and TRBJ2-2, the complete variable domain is GAGVSQSPSNKVTEKGKDVELRCDPISGHTALYWYRQSLGQGLEFLIYFQGNSAPDKSGLPSDRFSAERTGGSVSTLTIQRTQQEDSAVYLCASSLWLQFKDTGELFFGEGSRLTVL.

This CDR3 reads CASSHPGQPQHF. CDR3 nucleotides: TGTGCCAGCAGCCATCCCGGGCAGCCCCAGCATTTT. J is TRBJ1-5 and V is TRBV7-9; no clear D. The CDR3 is 12 residues long. V gave up 5 bases and J gave up 7 bases, with 9 bases separating them. Germline lookup yields CDR1 SEHNR and CDR2 FQNEAQ (reference sequence).

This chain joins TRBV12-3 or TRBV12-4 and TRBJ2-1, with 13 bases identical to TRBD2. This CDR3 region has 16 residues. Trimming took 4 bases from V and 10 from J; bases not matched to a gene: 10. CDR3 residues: CASSYPGLAGPREQFF. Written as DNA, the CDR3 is TGTGCCAGCAGTTATCCGGGACTAGCGGGGCCGCGGGAGCAGTTCTTC.

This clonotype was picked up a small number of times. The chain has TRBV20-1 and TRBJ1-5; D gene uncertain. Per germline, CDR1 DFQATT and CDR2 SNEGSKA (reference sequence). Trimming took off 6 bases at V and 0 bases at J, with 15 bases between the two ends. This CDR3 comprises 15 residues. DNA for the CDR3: TGCAGTGCCTACGGGGAATGGACTAGCAATCAGCCCCAGCATTTT. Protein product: CSAYGEWTSNQPQHF.

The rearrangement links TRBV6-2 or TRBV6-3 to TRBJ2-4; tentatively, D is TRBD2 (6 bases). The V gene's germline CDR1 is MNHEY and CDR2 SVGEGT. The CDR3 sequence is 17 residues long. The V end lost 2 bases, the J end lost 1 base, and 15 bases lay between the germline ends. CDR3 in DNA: TGTGCCAGCAGTTACCCTGGACTATTCGAGGCCAAAAACATTCAGTACTTC. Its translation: CASSYPGLFEAKNIQYF.

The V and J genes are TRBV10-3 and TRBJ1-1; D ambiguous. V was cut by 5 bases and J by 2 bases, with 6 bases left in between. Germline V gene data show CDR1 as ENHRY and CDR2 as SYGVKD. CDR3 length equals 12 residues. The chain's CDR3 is CAISKSNTEAFF. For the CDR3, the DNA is TGTGCCATCAGTAAATCTAACACTGAAGCTTTCTTT.

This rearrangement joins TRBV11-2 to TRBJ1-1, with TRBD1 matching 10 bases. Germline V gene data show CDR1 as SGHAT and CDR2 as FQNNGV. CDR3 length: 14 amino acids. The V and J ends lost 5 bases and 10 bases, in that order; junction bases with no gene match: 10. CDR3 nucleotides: TGTGCCAGCAGCGACGACAGGGGGCGCGTTGCAGCTTTCTTT. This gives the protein CASSDDRGRVAAFF.

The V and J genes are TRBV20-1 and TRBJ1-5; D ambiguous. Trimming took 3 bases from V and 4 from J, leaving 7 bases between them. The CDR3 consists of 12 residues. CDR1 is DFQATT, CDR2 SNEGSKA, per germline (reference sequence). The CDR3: CSARLGNQPQHF. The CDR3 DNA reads TGCAGTGCTAGGCTGGGGAATCAGCCCCAGCATTTT.